This T cell receptor (beta chain) was sequenced in a study of blood T cell repertoires in COVID-19. Study information: There were acute and convalescent COVID-19 samples, and they came from the United States, Italy and Spain. T cells, B-cell-depleted T cells, or PBMCs supplied cDNA or gDNA.

This clone was seen a few times. In the original workflow: It was from reference gene primer amplification that nucleated cell counts were estimated. TCRdb's copy holds only in-frame clones and misses some; the assay was immunoSEQ multiplex PCR. V, J and clone size are those of that table, while D and trimming were read from the DNA. The sample lists 55,000 to 70,000 clones, around 86% occurring once. Germline V gene lookup returns CDR1 MNHEY and CDR2 SMNVEV (reference sequence). V lost 5 bases, J lost 6 bases, and 11 bases stayed unmatched. The CDR3 contains 15 residues. This sequence was found in a woman between 18 and 29 years old with acute or convalescent COVID-19. The rearrangement uses TRBV27 and TRBJ1-1; 8 bases match TRBD1. Sequencing was performed on peripheral blood. As DNA, the CDR3 is TGTGCCAGCAGTGTCCTCGCAGGGGGCCTTCCTGAAGCTTTCTTT. Encoded protein: CASSVLAGGLPEAFF.